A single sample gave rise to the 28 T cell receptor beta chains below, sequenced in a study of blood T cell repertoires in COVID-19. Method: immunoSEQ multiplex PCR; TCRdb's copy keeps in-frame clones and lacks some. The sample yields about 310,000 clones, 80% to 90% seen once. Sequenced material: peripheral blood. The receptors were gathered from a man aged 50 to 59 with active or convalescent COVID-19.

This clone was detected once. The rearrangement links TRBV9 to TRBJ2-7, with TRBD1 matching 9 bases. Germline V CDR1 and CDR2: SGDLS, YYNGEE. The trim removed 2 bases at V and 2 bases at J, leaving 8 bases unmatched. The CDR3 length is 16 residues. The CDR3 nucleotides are TGTGCCAGCAGCGTGAGCTCGGGACAGGGTCCCTACGAGCAGTACTTC. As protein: CASSVSSGQGPYEQYF.

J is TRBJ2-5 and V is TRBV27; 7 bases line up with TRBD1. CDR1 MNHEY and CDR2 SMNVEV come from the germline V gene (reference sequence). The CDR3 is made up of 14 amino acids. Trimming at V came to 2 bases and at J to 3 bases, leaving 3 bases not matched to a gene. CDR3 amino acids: CASSLPGTEETQYF. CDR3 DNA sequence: TGTGCCAGCAGTTTACCAGGGACAGAAGAGACCCAGTACTTC.

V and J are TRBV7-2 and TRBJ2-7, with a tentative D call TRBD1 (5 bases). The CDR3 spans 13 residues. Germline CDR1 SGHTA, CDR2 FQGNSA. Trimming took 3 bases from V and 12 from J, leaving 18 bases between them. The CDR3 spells CASSFVSRTPRYF. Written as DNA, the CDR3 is TGTGCCAGCAGCTTCGTTTCCAGGACACCCCGGTACTTC.

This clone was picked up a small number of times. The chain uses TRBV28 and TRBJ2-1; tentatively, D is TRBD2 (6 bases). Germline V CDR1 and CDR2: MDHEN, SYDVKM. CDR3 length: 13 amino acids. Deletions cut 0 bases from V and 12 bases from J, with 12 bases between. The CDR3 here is CASSLWSEGGQFF. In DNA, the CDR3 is TGTGCCAGCAGTTTATGGTCGGAGGGCGGGCAGTTCTTC. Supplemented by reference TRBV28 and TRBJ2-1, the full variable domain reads DVKVTQSSRYLVKRTGEKVFLECVQDMDHENMFWYRQDPGLGLRLIYFSYDVKMKEKGDIPEGYSVSREKKERFSLILESASTNQTSMYLCASSLWSEGGQFFGPGTRLTVL.

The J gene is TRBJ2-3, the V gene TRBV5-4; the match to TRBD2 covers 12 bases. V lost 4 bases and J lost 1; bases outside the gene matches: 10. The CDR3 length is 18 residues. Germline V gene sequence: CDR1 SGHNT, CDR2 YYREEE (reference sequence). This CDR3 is CASSPTSGRWVGTDTQYF. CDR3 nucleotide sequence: TGTGCCAGCAGCCCAACTAGCGGGAGGTGGGTTGGCACAGATACGCAGTATTTT.

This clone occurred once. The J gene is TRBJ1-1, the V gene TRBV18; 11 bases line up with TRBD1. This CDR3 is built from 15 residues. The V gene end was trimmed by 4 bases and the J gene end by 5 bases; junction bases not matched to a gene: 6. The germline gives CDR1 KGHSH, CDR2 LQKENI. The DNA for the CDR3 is TGTGCCAGCTCACGGGACAGGGGGTTGAGGACTGAAGCTTTCTTT. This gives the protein CASSRDRGLRTEAFF.

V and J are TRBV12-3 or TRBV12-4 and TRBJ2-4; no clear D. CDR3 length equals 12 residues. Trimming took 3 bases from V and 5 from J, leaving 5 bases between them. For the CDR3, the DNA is TGTGCCAGCAGTTTTTCAGAAAACATTCAGTACTTC. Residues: CASSFSENIQYF.

DNA for the CDR3: TGTGCCAGCAGCTTCGGGACAGGGCCCACCGGGGAGCTGTTTTTT. It yields the protein CASSFGTGPTGELFF. The V gene is TRBV5-6, the J gene TRBJ2-2; 9 bases match TRBD1. V was pared by 2 bases and J by 4 bases, with 3 bases of the junction left unmatched. The CDR3 totals 15 residues. In germline, CDR1 is SGHDT, CDR2 YYEEEE.

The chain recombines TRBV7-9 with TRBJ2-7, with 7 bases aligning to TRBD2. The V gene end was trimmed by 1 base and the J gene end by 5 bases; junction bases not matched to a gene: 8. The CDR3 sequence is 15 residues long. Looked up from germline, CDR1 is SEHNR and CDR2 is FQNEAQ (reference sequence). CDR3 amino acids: CASSLVGQRGNEQYF. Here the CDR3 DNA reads TGTGCCAGCAGCTTAGTAGGCCAGCGGGGCAACGAGCAGTACTTC.

This CDR3 is CARSSYSLAENCYEQYF. The CDR3 DNA sequence: TGTGCCAGAAGCTCGTACTCTTTAGCGGAAAACTGTTACGAGCAGTACTTC. The chain recombines TRBV5-3 with TRBJ2-7; D possibly corresponds to TRBD2 (6 bases). Being an ORF, TRBV5-3 has a function that is uncertain. There are 17 residues in the CDR3. V gave up 3 bases and J gave up 4 bases, with 23 bases separating them.

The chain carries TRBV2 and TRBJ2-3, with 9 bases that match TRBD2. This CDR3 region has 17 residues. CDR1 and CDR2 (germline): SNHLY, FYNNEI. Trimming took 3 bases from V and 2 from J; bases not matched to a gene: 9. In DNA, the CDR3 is TGTGCCAGCAGTGATGTTTCGGCGGGGGGGATCACAGATACGCAGTATTTT. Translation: CASSDVSAGGITDTQYF. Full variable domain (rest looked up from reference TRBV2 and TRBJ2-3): EPEVTQTPSHQVTQMGQEVILRCVPISNHLYFYWYRQILGQKVEFLVSFYNNEISEKSEIFDDQFSVERPDGSNFTLKIRSTKLEDSAMYFCASSDVSAGGITDTQYFGPGTRLTVL.

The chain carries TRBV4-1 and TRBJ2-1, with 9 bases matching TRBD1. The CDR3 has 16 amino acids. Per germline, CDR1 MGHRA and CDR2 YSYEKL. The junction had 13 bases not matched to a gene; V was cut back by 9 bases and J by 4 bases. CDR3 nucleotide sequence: TGCGCCAGTAACCAATTTGGACAGGGGATGTACAATGAGCAGTTCTTC. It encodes CASNQFGQGMYNEQFF.

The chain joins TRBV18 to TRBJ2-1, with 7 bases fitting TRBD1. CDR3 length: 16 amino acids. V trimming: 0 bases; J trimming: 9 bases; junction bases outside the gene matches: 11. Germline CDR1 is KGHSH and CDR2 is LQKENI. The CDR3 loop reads CASSPPGQAIPSEQFF. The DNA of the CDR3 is TGTGCCAGCTCACCACCCGGACAGGCGATCCCAAGTGAGCAGTTCTTC.

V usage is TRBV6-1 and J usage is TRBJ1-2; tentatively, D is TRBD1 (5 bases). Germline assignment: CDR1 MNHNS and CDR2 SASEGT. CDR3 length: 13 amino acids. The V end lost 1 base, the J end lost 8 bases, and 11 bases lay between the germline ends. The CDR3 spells CASSEGIGVGYTF. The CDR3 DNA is TGTGCCAGCAGTGAAGGGATAGGGGTGGGCTACACCTTC.

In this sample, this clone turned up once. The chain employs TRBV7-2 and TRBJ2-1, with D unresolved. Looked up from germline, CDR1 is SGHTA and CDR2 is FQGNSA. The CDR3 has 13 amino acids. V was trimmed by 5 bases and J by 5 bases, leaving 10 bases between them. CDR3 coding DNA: TGTGCCAGCAGCCCACCCTCGGACAATGAGCAGTTCTTC. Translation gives CASSPPSDNEQFF.

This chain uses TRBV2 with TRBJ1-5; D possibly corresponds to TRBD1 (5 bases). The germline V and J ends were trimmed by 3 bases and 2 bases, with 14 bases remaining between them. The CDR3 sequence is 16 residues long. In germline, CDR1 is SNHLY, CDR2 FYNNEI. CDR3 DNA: TGTGCCAGCAGTGACCTGACCCAGGGTGGCAATCAGCCCCAGCATTTT. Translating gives CASSDLTQGGNQPQHF.

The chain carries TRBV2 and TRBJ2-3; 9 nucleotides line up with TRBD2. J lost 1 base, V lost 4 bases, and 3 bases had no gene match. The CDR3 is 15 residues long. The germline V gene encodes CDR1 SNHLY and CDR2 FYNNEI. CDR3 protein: CASSVASGGTDTQYF. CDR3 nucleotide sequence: TGTGCCAGCAGTGTTGCTAGCGGGGGCACAGATACGCAGTATTTT. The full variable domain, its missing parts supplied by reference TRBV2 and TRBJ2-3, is EPEVTQTPSHQVTQMGQEVILRCVPISNHLYFYWYRQILGQKVEFLVSFYNNEISEKSEIFDDQFSVERPDGSNFTLKIRSTKLEDSAMYFCASSVASGGTDTQYFGPGTRLTVL.

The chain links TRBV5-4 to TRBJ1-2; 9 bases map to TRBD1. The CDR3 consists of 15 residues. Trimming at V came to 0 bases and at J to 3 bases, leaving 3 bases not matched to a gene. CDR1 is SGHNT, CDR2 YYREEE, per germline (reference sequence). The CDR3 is CASSLGGQGYYGYTF. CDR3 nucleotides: TGTGCCAGCAGCTTGGGGGGACAGGGATACTATGGCTACACCTTC.

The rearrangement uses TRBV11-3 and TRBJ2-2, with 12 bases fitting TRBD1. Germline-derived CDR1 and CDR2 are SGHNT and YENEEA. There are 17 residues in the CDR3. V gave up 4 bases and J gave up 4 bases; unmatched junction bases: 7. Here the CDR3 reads CASSSGTGGTSTGELFF. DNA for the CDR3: TGTGCCAGCAGCTCCGGGACAGGGGGCACTAGCACCGGGGAGCTGTTTTTT.

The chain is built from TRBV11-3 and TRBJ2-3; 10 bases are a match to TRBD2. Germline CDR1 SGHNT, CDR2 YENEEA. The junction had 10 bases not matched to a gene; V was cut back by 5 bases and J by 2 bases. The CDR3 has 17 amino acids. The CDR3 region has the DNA TGTGCCAGCAGCCCCGGGACTAGCGCCGCCCTCACAGATACGCAGTATTTT. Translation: CASSPGTSAALTDTQYF.

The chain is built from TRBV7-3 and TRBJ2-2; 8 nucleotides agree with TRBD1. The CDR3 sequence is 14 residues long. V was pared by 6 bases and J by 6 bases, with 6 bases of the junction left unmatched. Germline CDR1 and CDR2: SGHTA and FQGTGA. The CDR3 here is CASRKAGGSGELFF. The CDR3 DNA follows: TGTGCCAGCAGAAAGGCAGGGGGCTCCGGGGAGCTGTTTTTT.

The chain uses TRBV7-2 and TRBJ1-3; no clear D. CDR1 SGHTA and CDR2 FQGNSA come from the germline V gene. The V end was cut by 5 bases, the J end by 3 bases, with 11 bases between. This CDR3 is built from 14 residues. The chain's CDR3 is CASSPVSGGNTIYF. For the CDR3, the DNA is TGTGCCAGCAGCCCCGTATCGGGTGGAAACACCATATATTTT.

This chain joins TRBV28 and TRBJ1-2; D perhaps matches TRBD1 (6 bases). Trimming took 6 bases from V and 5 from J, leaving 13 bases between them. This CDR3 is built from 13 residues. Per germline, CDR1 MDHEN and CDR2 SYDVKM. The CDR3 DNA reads TGTGCCAGCAGACAGGACAGTTCTTATGGCTACACCTTC. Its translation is CASRQDSSYGYTF.

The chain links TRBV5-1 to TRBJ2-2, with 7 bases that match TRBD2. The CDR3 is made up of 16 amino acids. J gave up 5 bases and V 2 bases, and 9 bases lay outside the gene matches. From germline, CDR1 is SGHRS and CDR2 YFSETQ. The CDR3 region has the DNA TGCGCCAGCAGCTTAAGGCCCGGGGGGAAGACCGGGGAGCTGTTTTTT. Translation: CASSLRPGGKTGELFF.

The CDR3 sequence: CASSSGNNQPQHF. CDR3 coding DNA: TGTGCCAGCAGTTCCGGTAACAATCAGCCCCAGCATTTT. This chain links TRBV28 with TRBJ1-5; D unclear. V lost 4 bases to trimming and J lost 3 bases, with 7 bases between them. This CDR3 is built from 13 residues. Germline CDR1 reads MDHEN; CDR2 reads SYDVKM.

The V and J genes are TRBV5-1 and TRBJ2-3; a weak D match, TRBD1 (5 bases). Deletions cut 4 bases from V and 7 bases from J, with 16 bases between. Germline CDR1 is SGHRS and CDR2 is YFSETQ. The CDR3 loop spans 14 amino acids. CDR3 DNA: TGCGCCAGCAGCCCAGAATACAGGATAAATACGCAGTATTTT. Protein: CASSPEYRINTQYF.

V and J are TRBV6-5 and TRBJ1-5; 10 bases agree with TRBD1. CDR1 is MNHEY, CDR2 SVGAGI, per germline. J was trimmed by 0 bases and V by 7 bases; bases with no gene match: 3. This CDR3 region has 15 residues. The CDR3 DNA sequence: TGTGCCAGCAACGACAGGGGGCTTAGCAATCAGCCCCAGCATTTT. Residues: CASNDRGLSNQPQHF.

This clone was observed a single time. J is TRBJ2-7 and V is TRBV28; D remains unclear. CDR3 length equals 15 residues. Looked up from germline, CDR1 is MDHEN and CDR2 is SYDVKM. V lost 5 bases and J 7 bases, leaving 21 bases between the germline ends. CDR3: CASSPRSINAYEQYF. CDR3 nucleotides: TGTGCCAGCAGTCCTAGATCCATTAACGCGTATGAGCAGTACTTC.